This T cell receptor (beta chain) derives from a study of control samples from healthy donors and cancer patients. This CDR3 is 13 amino acids long. V gave up 3 bases and J gave up 3 bases, with 8 bases separating them. Germline V CDR1 and CDR2: SNHLY, FYNNEI. Sequenced by immunoSEQ multiplex PCR; TCRdb stores in-frame clones only, minus some. The sample has around 200,000 clones; approximately 92% are singletons. The sequence was collected from a man between 18 and 35 years old in good health. V usage is TRBV2 and J usage is TRBJ2-5; D gene ambiguous. The source material was blood. For the CDR3, the DNA is TGTGCCAGCAGTGACAGAGGAAAAGAGACCCAGTACTTC. It is translated as CASSDRGKETQYF.